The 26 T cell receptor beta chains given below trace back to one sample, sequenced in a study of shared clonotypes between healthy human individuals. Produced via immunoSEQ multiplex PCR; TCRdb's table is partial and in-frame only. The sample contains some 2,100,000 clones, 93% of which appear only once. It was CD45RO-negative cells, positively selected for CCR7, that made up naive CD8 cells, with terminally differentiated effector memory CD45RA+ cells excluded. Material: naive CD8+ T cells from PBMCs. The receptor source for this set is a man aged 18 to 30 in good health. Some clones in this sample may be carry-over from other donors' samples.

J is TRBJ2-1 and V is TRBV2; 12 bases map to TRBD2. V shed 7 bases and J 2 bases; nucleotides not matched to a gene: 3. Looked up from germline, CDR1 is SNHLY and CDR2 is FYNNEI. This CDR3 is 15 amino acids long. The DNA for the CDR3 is TGTGCCAGCACCCTAGCGGGAGGGCCCTACAATGAGCAGTTCTTC. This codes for CASTLAGGPYNEQFF.

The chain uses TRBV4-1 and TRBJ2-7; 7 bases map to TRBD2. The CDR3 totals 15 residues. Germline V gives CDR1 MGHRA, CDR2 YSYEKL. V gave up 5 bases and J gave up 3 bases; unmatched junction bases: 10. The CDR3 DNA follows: TGCGCCAGCAGCGCCCGAGGGAGCGGGGTCTACGAGCAGTACTTC. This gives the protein CASSARGSGVYEQYF.

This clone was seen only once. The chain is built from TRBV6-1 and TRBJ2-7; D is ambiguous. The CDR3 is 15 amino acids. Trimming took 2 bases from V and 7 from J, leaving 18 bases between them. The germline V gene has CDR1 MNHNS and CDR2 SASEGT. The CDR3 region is CASSEPFLWYGEQYF. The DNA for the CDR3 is TGTGCCAGCAGTGAACCTTTTTTATGGTACGGAGAGCAGTACTTC.

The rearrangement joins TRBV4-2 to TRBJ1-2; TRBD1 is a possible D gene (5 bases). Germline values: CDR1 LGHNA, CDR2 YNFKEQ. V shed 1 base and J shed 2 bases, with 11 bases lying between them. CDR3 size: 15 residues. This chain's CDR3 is CASSQGAGPNYGYTF. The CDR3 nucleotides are TGTGCCAGCAGCCAAGGGGCAGGGCCCAACTATGGCTACACCTTC.

Here the CDR3 reads CAVRSLNGNEQFF. The CDR3 region has the DNA TGTGCCGTTAGGAGCTTGAACGGGAATGAGCAGTTCTTC. The J gene is TRBJ2-1, the V gene TRBV11-2, with D hard to call. Germline V lookup: CDR1 SGHAT, CDR2 FQNNGV. The germline V and J ends were trimmed by 11 bases and 7 bases, with 18 bases remaining between them. The CDR3 extends over 13 amino acids.

DNA for the CDR3: TGCGCCAGAAGTACCCCGCTAGCGGAAAGAGAAGGAATAGTCGGGGAGCTGTTTTTT. The encoded protein is CARSTPLAEREGIVGELFF. The J gene is TRBJ2-2, the V gene TRBV10-1; TRBD2 agrees at 7 bases. J lost 7 bases, V lost 9 bases, and 26 bases had no gene match. Germline assignment: CDR1 WNHNN and CDR2 SYGVQD (reference sequence). CDR3 size: 19 residues.

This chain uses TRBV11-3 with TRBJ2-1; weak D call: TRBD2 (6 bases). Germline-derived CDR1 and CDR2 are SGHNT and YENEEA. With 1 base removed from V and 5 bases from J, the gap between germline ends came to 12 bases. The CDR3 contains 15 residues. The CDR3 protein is CASSLGRVADNEQFF. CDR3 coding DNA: TGTGCCAGCAGCTTAGGGAGGGTCGCCGACAATGAGCAGTTCTTC.

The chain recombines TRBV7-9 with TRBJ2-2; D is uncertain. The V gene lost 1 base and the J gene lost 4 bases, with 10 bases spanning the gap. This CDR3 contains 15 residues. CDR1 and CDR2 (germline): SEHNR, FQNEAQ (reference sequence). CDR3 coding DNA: TGTGCCAGCAGCTTAGTTTGGGCTTCCACCGGGGAGCTGTTTTTT. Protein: CASSLVWASTGELFF.

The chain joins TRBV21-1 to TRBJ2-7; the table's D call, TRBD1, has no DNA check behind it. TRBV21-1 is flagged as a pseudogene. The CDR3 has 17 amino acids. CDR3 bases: TGTGCCAGCGGGGAACCGGGACAGGGGGAGTTTCCCTACGAGCAGTACTTC. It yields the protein CASGEPGQGEFPYEQYF.

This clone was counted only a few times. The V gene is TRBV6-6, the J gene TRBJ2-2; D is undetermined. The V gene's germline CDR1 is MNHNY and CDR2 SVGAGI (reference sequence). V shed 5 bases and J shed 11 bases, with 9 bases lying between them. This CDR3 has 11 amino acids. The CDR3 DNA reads TGTGCCAGCAGTCTTGGAATAGAGCTGTTTTTT. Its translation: CASSLGIELFF.

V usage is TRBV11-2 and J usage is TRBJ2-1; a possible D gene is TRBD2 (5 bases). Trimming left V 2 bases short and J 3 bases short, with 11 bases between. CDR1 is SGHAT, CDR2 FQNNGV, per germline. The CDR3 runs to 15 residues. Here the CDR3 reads CASSLRSGSYNEQFF. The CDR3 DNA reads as TGTGCCAGCAGCTTAAGGAGCGGCAGCTACAATGAGCAGTTCTTC. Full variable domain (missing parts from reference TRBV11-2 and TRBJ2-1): EAGVAQSPRYKIIEKRQSVAFWCNPISGHATLYWYQQILGQGPKLLIQFQNNGVVDDSQLPKDRFSAERLKGVDSTLKIQPAKLEDSAVYLCASSLRSGSYNEQFFGPGTRLTVL.

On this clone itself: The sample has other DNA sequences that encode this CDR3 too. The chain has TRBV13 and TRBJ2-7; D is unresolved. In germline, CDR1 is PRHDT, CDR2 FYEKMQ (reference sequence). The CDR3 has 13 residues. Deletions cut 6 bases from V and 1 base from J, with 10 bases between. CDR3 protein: CASSPPSSYEQYF. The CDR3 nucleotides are TGTGCCAGCAGTCCTCCCTCTTCCTACGAGCAGTACTTC. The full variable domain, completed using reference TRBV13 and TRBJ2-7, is AAGVIQSPRHLIKEKRETATLKCYPIPRHDTVYWYQQGPGQDPQFLISFYEKMQSDKGSIPDRFSAQQFSDYHSELNMSSLELGDSALYFCASSPPSSYEQYFGPGTRLTVT.

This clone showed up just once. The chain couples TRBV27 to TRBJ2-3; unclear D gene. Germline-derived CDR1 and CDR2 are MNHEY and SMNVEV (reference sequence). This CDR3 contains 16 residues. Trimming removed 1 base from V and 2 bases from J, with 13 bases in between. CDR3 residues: CASSLLGPDVTDTQYF. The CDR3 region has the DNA TGTGCCAGCAGTTTATTAGGCCCGGATGTCACAGATACGCAGTATTTT.

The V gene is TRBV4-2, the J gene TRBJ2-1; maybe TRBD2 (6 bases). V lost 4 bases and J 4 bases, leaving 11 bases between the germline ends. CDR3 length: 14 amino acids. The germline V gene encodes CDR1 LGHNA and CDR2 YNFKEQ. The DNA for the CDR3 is TGTGCCAGCAGCCGTGAGGAGGGGTACAATGAGCAGTTCTTC. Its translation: CASSREEGYNEQFF.

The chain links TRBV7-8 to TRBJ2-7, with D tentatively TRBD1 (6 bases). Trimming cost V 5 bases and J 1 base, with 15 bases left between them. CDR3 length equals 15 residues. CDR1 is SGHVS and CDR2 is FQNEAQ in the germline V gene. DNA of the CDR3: TGTGCCAGCAGCCCCGGACAGTTCATATCCTACGAGCAGTACTTC. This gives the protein CASSPGQFISYEQYF.

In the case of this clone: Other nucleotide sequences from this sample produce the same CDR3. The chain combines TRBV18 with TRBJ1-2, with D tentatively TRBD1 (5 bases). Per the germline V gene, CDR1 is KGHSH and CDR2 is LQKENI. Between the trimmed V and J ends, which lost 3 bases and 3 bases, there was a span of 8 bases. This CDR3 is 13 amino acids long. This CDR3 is CASSPPGDYGYTF. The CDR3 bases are TGTGCCAGCTCACCCCCGGGGGACTATGGCTACACCTTC. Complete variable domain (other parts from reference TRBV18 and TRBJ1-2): NAGVMQNPRHLVRRRGQEARLRCSPMKGHSHVYWYRQLPEEGLKFMVYLQKENIIDESGMPKERFSAEFPKEGPSILRIQQVVRGDSAAYFCASSPPGDYGYTFGSGTRLTVV.

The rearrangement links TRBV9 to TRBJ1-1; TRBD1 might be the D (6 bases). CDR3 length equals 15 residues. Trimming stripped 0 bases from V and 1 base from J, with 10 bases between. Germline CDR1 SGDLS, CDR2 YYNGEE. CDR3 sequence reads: CASSVAGGGNTEAFF. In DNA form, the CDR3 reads TGTGCCAGCAGCGTAGCGGGGGGCGGGAACACTGAAGCTTTCTTT.

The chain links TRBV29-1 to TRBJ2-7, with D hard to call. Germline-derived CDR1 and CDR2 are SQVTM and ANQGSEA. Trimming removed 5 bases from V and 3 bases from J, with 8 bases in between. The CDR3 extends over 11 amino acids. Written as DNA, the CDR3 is TGCAGCGTTCGCAGTCACTACGAGCAGTACTTC. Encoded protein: CSVRSHYEQYF.

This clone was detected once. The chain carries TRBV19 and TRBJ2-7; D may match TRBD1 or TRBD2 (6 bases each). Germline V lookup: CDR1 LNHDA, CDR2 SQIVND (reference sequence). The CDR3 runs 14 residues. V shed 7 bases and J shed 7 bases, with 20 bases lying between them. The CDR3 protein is CASTKLALRGEQYF. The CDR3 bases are TGTGCCAGTACTAAACTAGCCCTGAGGGGGGAGCAGTACTTC.

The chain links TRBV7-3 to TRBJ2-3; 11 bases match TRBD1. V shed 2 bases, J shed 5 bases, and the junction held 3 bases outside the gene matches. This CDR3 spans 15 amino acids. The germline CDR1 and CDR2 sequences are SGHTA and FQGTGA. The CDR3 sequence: CASSLSGTGGDTQYF. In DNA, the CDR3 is TGTGCCAGCAGCTTATCGGGGACAGGGGGAGATACGCAGTATTTT.

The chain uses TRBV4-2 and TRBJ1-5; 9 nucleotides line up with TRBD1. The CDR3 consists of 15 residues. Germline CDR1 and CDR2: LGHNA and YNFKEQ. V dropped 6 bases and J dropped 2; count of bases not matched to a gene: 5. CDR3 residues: CASRGQGLGNQPQHF. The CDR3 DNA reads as TGTGCCAGCAGAGGACAGGGGTTGGGCAATCAGCCCCAGCATTTT.

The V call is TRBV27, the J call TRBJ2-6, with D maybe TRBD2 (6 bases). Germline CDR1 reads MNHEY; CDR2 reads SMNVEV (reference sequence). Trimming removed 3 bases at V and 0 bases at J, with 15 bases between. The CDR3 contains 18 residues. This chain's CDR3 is CASSFDRAGGSGANVLTF. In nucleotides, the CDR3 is TGTGCCAGCAGTTTCGATCGTGCCGGGGGCTCTGGGGCCAACGTCCTGACTTTC.

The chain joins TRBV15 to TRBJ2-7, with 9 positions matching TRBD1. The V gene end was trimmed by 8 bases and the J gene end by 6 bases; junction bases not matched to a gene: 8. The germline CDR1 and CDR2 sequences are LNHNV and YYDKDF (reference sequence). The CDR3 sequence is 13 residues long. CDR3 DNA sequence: TGTGCCACCGGAACAGGGGACAGGGTCGAGCAGTACTTC. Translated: CATGTGDRVEQYF.

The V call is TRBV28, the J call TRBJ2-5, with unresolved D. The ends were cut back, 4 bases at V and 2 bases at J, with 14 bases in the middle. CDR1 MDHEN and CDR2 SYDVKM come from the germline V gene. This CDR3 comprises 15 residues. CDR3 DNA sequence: TGTGCCAGCAGTTCTTCCACGCGCGCACAAGAGACCCAGTACTTC. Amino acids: CASSSSTRAQETQYF.

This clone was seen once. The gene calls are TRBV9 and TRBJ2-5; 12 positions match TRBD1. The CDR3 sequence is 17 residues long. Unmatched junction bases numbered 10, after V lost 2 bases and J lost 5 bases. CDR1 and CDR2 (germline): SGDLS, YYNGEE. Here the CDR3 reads CASSVGSGQGARETQYF. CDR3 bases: TGTGCCAGCAGCGTCGGATCGGGACAGGGGGCGCGGGAGACCCAGTACTTC.

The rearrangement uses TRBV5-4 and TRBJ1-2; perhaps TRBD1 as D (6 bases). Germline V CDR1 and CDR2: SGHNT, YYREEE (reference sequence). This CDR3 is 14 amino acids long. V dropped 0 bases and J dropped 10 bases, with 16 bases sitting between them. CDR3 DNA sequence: TGTGCCAGCAGCTTGGTCCCAGGGGCGCTCGACTACACCTTC. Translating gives CASSLVPGALDYTF.